The 25 T cell receptor delta chains below all came from one sample that was sequenced in a study of γδ T cells in repeated Plasmodium falciparum infection. Gammadelta T cells were flow-sorted from PBMC into Vgamma9/Vdelta2+ and Vdelta2-negative populations for bulk analysis. TCRdb redid the clone calls on the multiplex PCR reads with CATT. The sample holds around 86,000 delta-chain clones; around 1.4% are singletons and the top ten take about 10%. The sample comprised gamma-delta T cells from blood. These receptors all come from a pool of human donors (malaria-infected and uninfected, not separated).

Regarding this clone: The protein that TCRdb holds for this DNA derives from a much larger clone and differs from the translated DNA at residue 15, which likely indicates a read error; the protein shown here is translated from the DNA. The V gene is TRDV1, the J gene TRDJ1; TRDD2 matches at 9 bases. The CDR3 is made up of 21 amino acids. V trimming: 7 bases; J trimming: 7 bases; junction bases outside the gene matches: 31. Looked up from germline, CDR1 is TSWWSYY and CDR2 is QGS. The CDR3 DNA reads TGTGCTCTTGCCTCTACGCAGCCTTCCTACCACCAGGGTTCCGTATTAGGTAAACTCATCTTT. Translation gives CALASTQPSYHQGSVLGKLIF.

Worth noting for this clone: TCRdb has a much larger clone's protein, which differs at residue 13 from the translation of this DNA, likely because of a read error; what is shown is the protein translated from the DNA. The genes are TRDV1 and TRDJ1; D may be TRDD3 (5 bases). The CDR3 runs 19 residues. The germline V gene has CDR1 TSWWSYY and CDR2 QGS. Trimming removed 2 bases at V and 8 bases at J, with 30 bases between. CDR3 coding DNA: TGTGCTCTTGGGGAAGCGTCGAGTCCCAACTACTGGTGGGGCTACAAACTCATCTTT. It is translated as CALGEASSPNYWWGYKLIF.

This clone has a handful of counts. A read error likely explains why the TCRdb protein, taken from a much larger clone, differs from this DNA's translation at residue 7; the protein shown is translated from the DNA. V usage is TRDV1 and J usage is TRDJ2, with TRDD3 matching 7 bases. The J gene was missing in TCRdb and was found by matching the end of the DNA to germline. V lost 2 bases to trimming and J lost 2 bases; unmatched junction nucleotides: 26. The CDR3 sequence is 23 residues long. CDR1 and CDR2 from the germline V gene are TSWWSYY and QGS. The CDR3 is CALGERHLGFRLRIRSLTAQLFF. CDR3 DNA: TGTGCTCTTGGGGAAAGGCACTTAGGTTTTCGCCTTCGGATACGATCCTTGACAGCACAACTCTTCTTT.

The table lists this clone with a few counts. With a far larger clone one base away, a read error is the likely cause. Other DNA variants within this sample encode the same CDR3. V and J are TRDV2 and TRDJ1; D is unclear. Germline V CDR1 and CDR2: GEAIGNYY, EKD. The CDR3 extends over 16 amino acids. CDR3 in DNA: TGTGCCTGCGACACCGGAGGTTCCCGGTACACCGATAAACTCATCTTT. It specifies CACDTGGSRYTDKLIF.

This clone was recorded at least ten times. TCRdb lists the protein of a much larger clone for this DNA, which differs at residue 15, so this is likely a read error; the protein given here is translated from the DNA itself. Called V gene: TRDV2; the J gene was not called; TRDD3 is taken as the D call from the table, unchecked against the DNA. Germline values: CDR1 GEAIGNYY, CDR2 EKD. The CDR3 is 17 amino acids. The CDR3: CACDTVGSSWDTRQVFF. The CDR3 DNA is TGTGCCTGTGACACCGTAGGGAGCTCCTGGGACACCCGACAGGTGTTTTTC.

This clone was picked up a small number of times. The protein TCRdb gives is from a much larger clone and does not agree with this DNA's translation at residue 7, likely a read error; the protein shown here comes from the DNA. The chain employs TRDV1 and TRDJ1; TRDD2 aligns across 9 bases. Unmatched junction bases numbered 30, after V lost 1 base and J lost 3 bases. Germline loops: CDR1 TSWWSYY, CDR2 QGS. The CDR3 runs 24 residues. DNA for the CDR3: TGTGCTCTTGGGGAACCTCAATACCCCATCGGCCTTCCTACTGGGGAGAAGGCGCCCGATAAACTCATCTTT. The encoded protein is CALGEPQYPIGLPTGEKAPDKLIF.

This clone was counted only a few times. This sequence is one base from a far larger clone and is likely a read error. This chain joins TRDV1 and TRDJ1; TRDD2 is a possible D gene (8 bases). Here the J gene came from matching the DNA to germline, since TCRdb omits it. The CDR3 length is 24 residues. Germline V gene data show CDR1 as TSWWSYY and CDR2 as QGS. CDR3 coding DNA: TGTGCTCTCGGGGAACGGTCTACCATCTTCCTACGGAGGGGGATGCAAGGGTACACCGATAAACTCATCTTT. Amino acid sequence: CALGERSTIFLRRGMQGYTDKLIF.

In its sample, this clone was seen a few times. The translation of this DNA and the TCRdb protein of a much larger clone differ at residue 9, probably owing to a read error; the protein shown here is translated from the DNA. The rearrangement joins TRDV1 to TRDJ1; no reliable D call. TCRdb offers no J gene call, so here the DNA was matched to germline to obtain one. Germline CDR1 reads TSWWSYY; CDR2 reads QGS. V lost 0 bases, J lost 2 bases, and 10 bases lay in between. There are 15 residues in the CDR3. DNA of the CDR3: TGTGCTCTTGGGGAACTGAGGGCCTCGACCGATAAACTCATCTTT. Protein: CALGELRASTDKLIF.

This clone was counted many times. The chain has TRDV1 and TRDJ1, with TRDD3 identical over 8 bases. Germline matching of the DNA provided the J gene here, since TCRdb leaves it blank. CDR3 length: 17 amino acids. V was clipped by 0 bases and J by 8 bases; unmatched bases: 14. Per the germline V gene, CDR1 is TSWWSYY and CDR2 is QGS. Written as DNA, the CDR3 is TGTGCTCTTGGGGAACTTTCTGGGGGACATAACGGGGAAAAACTCATCTTT. It codes for CALGELSGGHNGEKLIF.

Only a few counts were recorded for this clone. The protein held in TCRdb is that of a much larger clone and does not match this DNA's translation at residue 6, likely because of a read error; the protein shown is translated from the DNA. The chain has TRDV2 and TRDJ1; 7 bases fit TRDD3. The J gene, missing from TCRdb, was assigned here through DNA to germline matching. Germline lookup yields CDR1 GEAIGNYY and CDR2 EKD. V trimming: 0 bases; J trimming: 2 bases; junction bases outside the gene matches: 17. The CDR3 extends over 19 amino acids. CDR3 amino acids: CACDTEGDPPRRRTDKLIF. Here the CDR3 DNA reads TGTGCCTGTGACACCGAGGGGGATCCCCCTCGGAGGAGGACCGATAAACTCATCTTT.

Notes on this clone: The TCRdb record carries a much larger clone's protein, which differs from this DNA's translation at residue 6; a read error is the likely cause, and the protein listed here is the DNA translation. The chain links TRDV2 to TRDJ4; TRDD3 matches at 8 bases. Assignment of the J gene here rests on matching the DNA to germline, because TCRdb gives none. V gave up 1 base and J gave up 0 bases; unmatched junction bases: 9. The CDR3 consists of 16 residues. Germline V gives CDR1 GEAIGNYY, CDR2 EKD. The CDR3 DNA follows: TGTGCCTGTGACACAGAGGGGGATAGCCTACCCAGACCCCTGATCTTT. It translates to CACDTEGDSLPRPLIF.

This clone was recorded at least ten times. This DNA's translation differs at residue 4 from TCRdb's protein, which comes from a much larger clone; a read error is likely, and the protein shown is translated from the DNA. The chain uses TRDV2 and TRDJ1; the match to TRDD3 covers 13 bases. As TCRdb names no J gene, one was assigned here on the basis of a DNA match to germline. With V trimmed by 5 bases and J by 6 bases, 14 bases remained unmatched. The CDR3 has 17 residues. CDR1 and CDR2 (germline): GEAIGNYY, EKD. This chain's CDR3 is CACGTFTGGYAVYKLIF. The CDR3 nucleotides are TGTGCCTGTGGCACTTTTACTGGGGGATACGCGGTCTATAAACTCATCTTT.

A remark on this clone: The protein TCRdb lists belongs to a much larger clone and differs from this DNA's translation at residue 3, which points to a read error; the protein shown is made from the DNA. V and J are TRDV1 and TRDJ1; a weak D match, TRDD3 (5 bases). Germline assignment: CDR1 TSWWSYY and CDR2 QGS. The CDR3 length is 22 residues. This chain's CDR3 is CAPGLLYSHALAVLKYTDKLIF. CDR3 DNA: TGTGCTCCTGGGCTTTTATACTCACACGCTCTTGCAGTTTTAAAGTACACCGATAAACTCATCTTT.

At least ten counts were recorded for this clone. This likely stems from a read error, as it lies one base from a far larger clone. Distinct nucleotide sequences in the sample also encode this CDR3. This rearrangement joins TRDV2 to TRDJ4; 9 positions agree with TRDD3. TCRdb lists no J gene, so it was determined here by aligning the DNA to germline. Germline V lookup: CDR1 GEAIGNYY, CDR2 EKD. The CDR3 has 19 amino acids. The CDR3 DNA sequence: TGTGCCTGCGACACGGTTACTTCGAGACGTTTGGGGGATACCAGACCCCTGATCTTT. This codes for CACDTVTSRRLGDTRPLIF.

This clone was picked up a small number of times. This sequence is one base from a far larger clone and is likely a read error. In the same sample, other DNA sequences code for this CDR3. CDR3: CACDTVPLRIRDTDKLIF. The CDR3 DNA reads as TGTGCCTGTGACACCGTTCCTCTTCGGATACGGGACACCGATAAACTTATCTTT. The V segment is TRDV2, and no J call was made; TRDD3 is taken as the D call from the table, unchecked against the DNA. CDR1 and CDR2 (germline): GEAIGNYY, EKD. The CDR3 loop spans 18 amino acids.

In its sample, this clone was seen many times. The gene calls are TRDV2 and TRDJ1; D possibly corresponds to TRDD3 (5 bases). Here the J gene came from matching the DNA to germline, since TCRdb omits it. Germline CDR1 GEAIGNYY, CDR2 EKD. V lost 0 bases, J lost 7 bases, and 17 bases lay in between. The length of the CDR3 is 15 residues. This CDR3 reads CACDTTGPYRGKLIF. In nucleotides, the CDR3 is TGTGCCTGTGACACCACTGGCCCCTATCGTGGTAAACTCATCTTT.

For this clone: A far larger clone is just one base off, so this is likely a read error. Other nucleotide sequences in the sample specify the same CDR3. V is TRDV2 and J is TRDJ1; D gene ambiguous. The J gene, absent from TCRdb, was called here by matching the DNA to germline. Germline CDR1 reads GEAIGNYY; CDR2 reads EKD. This CDR3 has 18 residues. Between the trimmed V and J ends, which lost 7 bases and 0 bases, there was a span of 26 bases. CDR3 coding DNA: TGTGCCTGCGACTCGATAGCCGGCTCAATGGGAAACACCGATAAACTCATCTTT. Protein sequence: CACDSIAGSMGNTDKLIF.

Notes on this clone: TCRdb lists the protein of a much larger clone for this DNA, which differs at residue 3, so this is likely a read error; the protein given here is translated from the DNA itself. The rearrangement links TRDV1 to TRDJ2; weak D call: TRDD3 (9 bases). TCRdb supplies no J gene; here it was assigned by aligning the nucleotide sequence to germline. The CDR3 has 20 residues. Deletions cut 10 bases from V and 0 bases from J, with 30 bases between. CDR1 and CDR2 (germline): TSWWSYY, QGS. CDR3 sequence: CAPCGLPSTGGTPLTAQLFF. The CDR3 DNA reads TGTGCTCCTTGTGGCCTTCCTAGTACTGGGGGAACTCCTTTGACAGCACAACTCTTCTTT.

In its sample, this clone was seen many times. TCRdb has a much larger clone's protein, which differs at residue 11 from the translation of this DNA, likely because of a read error; what is shown is the protein translated from the DNA. The CDR3 bases are TGTGCCTGTGACACCGTGTCCTCTCCGGGGTGCACCGATAAACTCATCTTT. The encoded protein is CACDTVSSPGCTDKLIF. The rearrangement uses TRDV2 and TRDJ1; no definite D call. Trimming left V 0 bases short and J 1 base short, with 17 bases between. The CDR3 is 17 amino acids. The germline V gene encodes CDR1 GEAIGNYY and CDR2 EKD.

About this clone: TCRdb's entry gives the protein of a much larger clone, which mismatches this DNA's translation at residue 10, likely from a read error; the protein reported here is translated from the DNA. This rearrangement joins TRDV1 to TRDJ1; tentative D call: TRDD3 (6 bases). The V end lost 0 bases, the J end lost 0 bases, and 20 bases lay between the germline ends. The CDR3 is made up of 19 amino acids. Looked up from germline, CDR1 is TSWWSYY and CDR2 is QGS. CDR3 loop: CALGELAPNGGTYTDKLIF. DNA of the CDR3: TGTGCTCTTGGGGAACTAGCTCCTAACGGGGGGACGTACACCGATAAACTCATCTTT.

This clone was detected only a few times. The chain recombines TRDV1 with TRDJ1, with a possible D match to TRDD2 (9 bases). TCRdb is silent on the J gene; assignment here came from matching the DNA to germline. Germline V gives CDR1 TSWWSYY, CDR2 QGS. The germline V and J ends were trimmed by 4 bases and 7 bases, with 34 bases remaining between them. The CDR3 runs 20 residues. As DNA, the CDR3 is TGTGCTCTTGGGGGAACCCCTTCCTACGTACTGGGGGTCGTTCCCTTTAAACTCATCTTT. Translated: CALGGTPSYVLGVVPFKLIF.

This clone has at least ten counts. This chain joins TRDV1 and TRDJ1; 10 nucleotides line up with TRDD3. Since TCRdb gives no J gene, matching the DNA to germline was used here to assign it. The junction had 22 bases not matched to a gene; V was cut back by 1 base and J by 5 bases. The CDR3 spans 21 residues. Germline V lookup: CDR1 TSWWSYY, CDR2 QGS. CDR3 nucleotides: TGTGCTCTTGGGGAACATTCCTATTTCGGACTGGGGGATTCGCCCAGGGATAAACTCATCTTT. Its translation: CALGEHSYFGLGDSPRDKLIF.

This clone was seen only a few times. The protein recorded in TCRdb matches a much larger clone and deviates from this DNA's translation at residue 16, suggesting a read error; the protein here is obtained by translating the DNA. The V segment is TRDV1, and no J call was made; the DNA was not compared with TRDD3, the D call given in the table. Germline V gene sequence: CDR1 TSWWSYY, CDR2 QGS. This CDR3 is 18 amino acids long. The CDR3 loop reads CALGEPRTYTGGPAEHIF. The CDR3 DNA reads as TGTGCTCTTGGGGAACCTCGGACCTATACTGGGGGACCGGCGGAACACATCTTT.

Concerning this clone itself: The TCRdb record carries a much larger clone's protein, which differs from this DNA's translation at residue 12; a read error is the likely cause, and the protein listed here is the DNA translation. The chain employs TRDV2 and TRDJ1; D not certain. This CDR3 has 14 amino acids. Germline CDR1 and CDR2: GEAIGNYY and EKD. CDR3: CACDSLLNTDKRIF. The DNA for the CDR3 is TGTGCCTGTGACTCCTTACTTAACACCGATAAACGCATCTTT.

Worth noting for this clone: The protein recorded in TCRdb matches a much larger clone and deviates from this DNA's translation at residue 6, suggesting a read error; the protein here is obtained by translating the DNA. The rearrangement links TRDV2 to TRDJ1; 11 bases line up with TRDD3. No J gene was available from TCRdb, and it was assigned here by a germline match of the DNA. CDR1 is GEAIGNYY, CDR2 EKD, per germline. The CDR3 covers 15 residues. V trimming: 2 bases; J trimming: 6 bases; junction bases outside the gene matches: 7. The CDR3 sequence: CACDISALGDNKLIF. In nucleotides, the CDR3 is TGTGCCTGTGACATCAGCGCACTGGGGGATAATAAACTCATCTTT.